The 29 T cell receptor beta chains below all came from one sample that was sequenced in a study of brain T cells in children with intractable seizures. Libraries were prepared by immunoSEQ multiplex PCR; TCRdb keeps only in-frame clonotypes and omits some of them. The sample yields tens of thousands of clones, approximately 89% seen once. The sequences come from peripheral blood, collected at surgery. The receptors here all came from a girl aged 2 to 9 with Rasmussen encephalitis and intractable seizures.

The gene calls are TRBV11-3 and TRBJ2-3; a weak D match, TRBD2 (5 bases). Germline V lookup: CDR1 SGHNT, CDR2 YENEEA. V gave up 2 bases and J gave up 3 bases, with 12 bases separating them. The length of the CDR3 is 15 residues. Written as DNA, the CDR3 is TGTGCCAGCAGCTTAATTGACGAGGGTACAGATACGCAGTATTTT. This sequence encodes CASSLIDEGTDTQYF.

The rearrangement uses TRBV28 and TRBJ1-1; perhaps TRBD1 as D (5 bases). CDR1 MDHEN and CDR2 SYDVKM come from the germline V gene. The V and J ends lost 7 bases and 9 bases respectively, with 24 bases between them. This CDR3 has 15 amino acids. The DNA of the CDR3 is TGTGCCAGCACCCCTACAAATGGGGGGGGAACTCAAGCTTTCTTT. It is translated as CASTPTNGGGTQAFF. Full variable domain (remainder filled in from reference TRBV28 and TRBJ1-1): DVKVTQSSRYLVKRTGEKVFLECVQDMDHENMFWYRQDPGLGLRLIYFSYDVKMKEKGDIPEGYSVSREKKERFSLILESASTNQTSMYLCASTPTNGGGTQAFFGQGTRLTVV.

The chain links TRBV10-1 to TRBJ2-3; TRBD1 matches 7 bases. CDR3 length: 15 residues. Germline V CDR1 and CDR2: WNHNN, SYGVQD (reference sequence). Trimming at V came to 4 bases and at J to 4 bases, leaving 8 bases not matched to a gene. The CDR3 nucleotides are TGCGCCAGCAGTGGAGAGGGGGCGGGCGCAGATACGCAGTATTTT. Amino acids: CASSGEGAGADTQYF.

This chain connects TRBV6-4 to TRBJ2-3, with D hard to call. V lost 6 bases to trimming and J lost 6 bases, with 7 bases between them. The CDR3 spans 11 residues. Per germline, CDR1 MRHNA and CDR2 SNTAGT. The CDR3 reads CASRLRDTQYF. In nucleotides, the CDR3 is TGTGCCAGCAGGCTCAGGGATACGCAGTATTTT.

V gene TRBV29-1 combines with J gene TRBJ1-3; D call uncertain. Germline V gives CDR1 SQVTM, CDR2 ANQGSEA. V lost 6 bases, J lost 1 base, and 10 bases lay in between. The CDR3 spans 13 residues. CDR3 DNA sequence: TGCAGCGTCGAAACTTATTCTGGAAACACCATATATTTT. Amino acid sequence: CSVETYSGNTIYF.

The chain combines TRBV5-1 with TRBJ2-3; tentatively, D is TRBD1 or TRBD2 (5 bases each). Germline V lookup: CDR1 SGHRS, CDR2 YFSETQ. The CDR3 is 15 amino acids. Trimming removed 0 bases at V and 0 bases at J, with 8 bases between. The CDR3 protein is CASSLGGGSTDTQYF. CDR3 coding DNA: TGCGCCAGCAGCTTGGGGGGCGGGAGCACAGATACGCAGTATTTT.

This chain connects TRBV3-1 (or the pseudogene TRBV3-2) to TRBJ1-5; unclear D gene. The CDR3 runs 14 residues. Trimming removed 3 bases from V and 5 bases from J, with 11 bases in between. In germline, CDR1 is LGHDT, CDR2 YNNKEL (reference sequence). DNA for the CDR3: TGTGCCAGCAGCCAGGCACTTCGGGATCAGCCCCAGCATTTT. Its translation: CASSQALRDQPQHF.

The rearrangement joins TRBV6-1 to TRBJ2-1; 12 bases match TRBD2. With 3 bases clipped from V and 7 bases from J, the junction kept 10 bases outside the gene matches. The CDR3 sequence is 17 residues long. Germline loops: CDR1 MNHNS, CDR2 SASEGT. For the CDR3, the DNA is TGTGCCAGCAGTGACCTCCTAGCGGGAGGGCCTTGGAATGAGCAGTTCTTC. Protein: CASSDLLAGGPWNEQFF.

The V call is TRBV6-5, the J call TRBJ2-7, with 7 bases aligning to TRBD2. This CDR3 spans 13 amino acids. Trimming removed 6 bases from V and 2 bases from J; junction bases left unmatched: 4. Per the germline V gene, CDR1 is MNHEY and CDR2 is SVGAGI. The CDR3 nucleotides are TGTGCCAGCAGGCCGGGAGGCGCCTACGAGCAGTACTTC. This codes for CASRPGGAYEQYF.

V usage is TRBV29-1 and J usage is TRBJ2-1; tentatively, D is TRBD1 or TRBD2 (6 bases each). Germline-derived CDR1 and CDR2 are SQVTM and ANQGSEA. The CDR3 runs 11 residues. V lost 4 bases and J lost 6, with 7 bases in between. Here the CDR3 reads CSVGGANEQFF. The CDR3 bases are TGCAGCGTTGGGGGGGCCAATGAGCAGTTCTTC.

This clone came up a few times. The V call is TRBV4-1, the J call TRBJ1-5, with D uncertain. CDR1 MGHRA and CDR2 YSYEKL come from the germline V gene. This CDR3 has 19 amino acids. V was trimmed by 1 base and J by 0 bases, leaving 19 bases between them. CDR3 region: CASSQVGLGRWVSNQPQHF. The CDR3, as DNA: TGCGCCAGCAGCCAAGTCGGGCTTGGCAGGTGGGTTAGCAATCAGCCCCAGCATTTT.

The rearrangement uses TRBV19 and TRBJ1-3; no clear D. The CDR3 has 16 amino acids. Germline CDR1 reads LNHDA; CDR2 reads SQIVND (reference sequence). The V end lost 3 bases, the J end lost 2 bases, and 14 bases lay between the germline ends. This CDR3 reads CASSMGGVTPGNTIYF. The CDR3 DNA reads as TGTGCCAGTAGTATGGGAGGAGTTACACCTGGAAACACCATATATTTT.

V and J are TRBV5-5 and TRBJ2-2; tentatively, D is TRBD1 (5 bases). The CDR3 is 15 amino acids. Trimming pared 4 bases from V and 1 base from J, leaving 11 bases between. Germline V gives CDR1 SGHKS, CDR2 YYEKEE (reference sequence). CDR3 sequence: CASSHTTGNTGELFF. CDR3 nucleotides: TGTGCCAGCAGCCATACCACAGGGAACACCGGGGAGCTGTTTTTT. The complete variable domain, with remaining parts taken from reference TRBV5-5 and TRBJ2-2, reads DAGVTQSPTHLIKTRGQQVTLRCSPISGHKSVSWYQQVLGQGPQFIFQYYEKEERGRGNFPDRFSARQFPNYSSELNVNALLLGDSALYLCASSHTTGNTGELFFGEGSRLTVL.

The CDR3 coding sequence is TGTGCCAGCAGCTACCCAGGGGGCAATTCACCCCTCCACTTT. Protein sequence: CASSYPGGNSPLHF. V gene TRBV7-9 combines with J gene TRBJ1-6; 8 bases fit TRBD1. V was pared by 4 bases and J by 7 bases, with 3 bases of the junction left unmatched. Germline V gene data show CDR1 as SEHNR and CDR2 as FQNEAQ (reference sequence). This CDR3 has 14 amino acids.

The chain is built from TRBV5-4 and TRBJ2-2; TRBD1 is a possible D gene (6 bases). This CDR3 is 16 amino acids long. Trimming took off 1 base at V and 5 bases at J, with 15 bases between the two ends. Germline V lookup: CDR1 SGHNT, CDR2 YYREEE (reference sequence). CDR3 region: CASSLPRGPSTGELFF. The CDR3 bases are TGTGCCAGCAGCTTGCCCAGGGGACCAAGTACCGGGGAGCTGTTTTTT.

The gene calls are TRBV5-4 and TRBJ1-2; TRBD1 matches at 7 bases. The germline V gene encodes CDR1 SGHNT and CDR2 YYREEE (reference sequence). This CDR3 has 13 amino acids. V dropped 4 bases and J dropped 6; count of bases not matched to a gene: 6. For the CDR3, the DNA is TGTGCCAGCAGCAACGACAGGGCGGATGGCTACACCTTC. Its protein is CASSNDRADGYTF. Full variable domain (remainder filled in from reference TRBV5-4 and TRBJ1-2): ETGVTQSPTHLIKTRGQQVTLRCSSQSGHNTVSWYQQALGQGPQFIFQYYREEENGRGNFPPRFSGLQFPNYSSELNVNALELDDSALYLCASSNDRADGYTFGSGTRLTVV.

This chain joins TRBV6-4 and TRBJ1-1; D possibly corresponds to TRBD1 (6 bases). The CDR3 contains 13 residues. The V end lost 8 bases, the J end lost 11 bases, and 21 bases lay between the germline ends. CDR1 and CDR2 (germline): MRHNA, SNTAGT. CDR3 DNA: TGTGCCAGCGGGAGGACAGAGGAGTTGATGGCTTTCTTT. This gives the protein CASGRTEELMAFF.

This sequence joins TRBV3-1 (or the pseudogene TRBV3-2) and TRBJ2-1, with a tentative D call TRBD2 (6 bases). Trimming pared 4 bases from V and 3 bases from J, leaving 13 bases between. The CDR3 is 15 amino acids. Germline V lookup: CDR1 LGHDT, CDR2 YNNKEL (reference sequence). CDR3 nucleotide sequence: TGTGCCAGCAGCCTTATAGCGGAGCACTACAATGAGCAGTTCTTC. Its translation is CASSLIAEHYNEQFF.

This chain links TRBV6-5 with TRBJ1-1; weak D call: TRBD1 (5 bases). The V end was cut by 2 bases, the J end by 4 bases, with 17 bases between. Germline V gives CDR1 MNHEY, CDR2 SVGAGI. The CDR3 sequence is 16 residues long. CDR3 protein: CASSYAEPQGSTEAFF. CDR3 bases: TGTGCCAGCAGTTACGCAGAGCCCCAGGGAAGCACTGAAGCTTTCTTT.

The chain combines TRBV3-1 (or the pseudogene TRBV3-2) with TRBJ2-5; 8 nucleotides agree with TRBD2. This CDR3 has 17 residues. Germline lookup yields CDR1 LGHDT and CDR2 YNNKEL (reference sequence). J lost 5 bases, V lost 5 bases, and 16 bases had no gene match. The CDR3 DNA sequence: TGTGCCAGCAGCGCGCTTATGGCCCTAGCGGGTAGGGAGACCCAGTACTTC. This gives the protein CASSALMALAGRETQYF.

The V and J genes are TRBV29-1 and TRBJ2-7, with a possible D match to TRBD2 (6 bases). This CDR3 has 16 amino acids. V shed 4 bases and J shed 8 bases, with 27 bases lying between them. Looked up from germline, CDR1 is SQVTM and CDR2 is ANQGSEA. The CDR3 sequence is CSVGGGVKSGLGKQYF. Written as DNA, the CDR3 is TGCAGCGTTGGGGGAGGTGTAAAGTCCGGGTTAGGCAAGCAGTACTTC.

The gene calls are TRBV5-1 and TRBJ2-7; 12 bases match TRBD2. This CDR3 contains 15 residues. Germline trimming cut 1 base from V and 7 bases from J; bases unmatched to any gene: 6. Germline V gene sequence: CDR1 SGHRS, CDR2 YFSETQ. The CDR3 loop is CASSLMTSGSREQYF. The CDR3 nucleotides read TGCGCCAGCAGCTTGATGACTAGCGGGAGCCGAGAGCAGTACTTC.

The rearrangement joins TRBV11-2 to TRBJ2-1; no definite D call. V lost 4 bases to trimming and J lost 8 bases, with 6 bases between them. CDR3 length equals 11 residues. Germline V CDR1 and CDR2: SGHAT, FQNNGV. This chain's CDR3 is CASSSHDEQFF. The DNA for the CDR3 is TGTGCCAGCAGCTCTCATGATGAGCAGTTCTTC.

This clone was seen a single time. The rearrangement links TRBV6-5 to TRBJ2-7; no clear D. Trimming stripped 6 bases from V and 6 bases from J, with 21 bases between. The CDR3 totals 15 residues. Germline assignment: CDR1 MNHEY and CDR2 SVGAGI. CDR3 DNA sequence: TGTGCCAGCAGCCCCAACCACATAGGGAATCGCGAGCAGTACTTC. The encoded protein is CASSPNHIGNREQYF.

V and J are TRBV5-4 and TRBJ2-7, with 7 bases that match TRBD1. Trimming at V came to 2 bases and at J to 5 bases, leaving 4 bases not matched to a gene. The CDR3 runs to 13 residues. The V gene's germline CDR1 is SGHNT and CDR2 YYREEE (reference sequence). This CDR3 is CASSFTGADEQYF. The CDR3 coding sequence is TGTGCCAGCAGCTTTACAGGGGCGGACGAGCAGTACTTC. Filled out from reference TRBV5-4 and TRBJ2-7, the complete variable domain reads ETGVTQSPTHLIKTRGQQVTLRCSSQSGHNTVSWYQQALGQGPQFIFQYYREEENGRGNFPPRFSGLQFPNYSSELNVNALELDDSALYLCASSFTGADEQYFGPGTRLTVT.

V is TRBV9 and J is TRBJ1-2; no clear D gene. V shed 0 bases and J shed 4 bases, with 10 bases lying between them. Germline V lookup: CDR1 SGDLS, CDR2 YYNGEE. The CDR3 runs to 14 residues. The CDR3 nucleotides are TGTGCCAGCAGCGTAGGGGGAACCCCCTATGGCTACACCTTC. As protein: CASSVGGTPYGYTF.

This chain joins TRBV6-5 and TRBJ1-2; 9 bases are a match to TRBD1. The CDR3 extends over 13 amino acids. V dropped 6 bases and J dropped 3; count of bases not matched to a gene: 2. Germline V gene data show CDR1 as MNHEY and CDR2 as SVGAGI. The CDR3 is CASRQGADYGYTF. The CDR3 DNA sequence: TGTGCCAGCAGACAGGGGGCGGACTATGGCTACACCTTC.

This clone was counted only a few times. This chain uses TRBV7-9 with TRBJ2-2; D call uncertain. CDR3 size: 15 residues. Trimming took off 2 bases at V and 3 bases at J, with 10 bases between the two ends. Germline values: CDR1 SEHNR, CDR2 FQNEAQ (reference sequence). The CDR3, as DNA: TGTGCCAGCAGCTTATCGGGCGAGGACACCGGGGAGCTGTTTTTT. This translates into CASSLSGEDTGELFF.

The V and J genes are TRBV2 and TRBJ1-5, with a possible D match to TRBD1 (5 bases). The CDR3 is 13 amino acids. The germline gives CDR1 SNHLY, CDR2 FYNNEI. V was pared by 0 bases and J by 7 bases, with 7 bases between. The chain's CDR3 is CASSEAWGQPQHF. The CDR3 nucleotides read TGTGCCAGCAGTGAAGCGTGGGGGCAGCCCCAGCATTTT.